The source of this TCR beta chain is a study of siplizumab effects on memory and regulatory T cells. Across the whole study: At approximately 1 ug/mL of siplizumab or without drug, mixed lymphocyte reactions were set up in pairs. Overall study findings and caveats: Naive-or-memory phenotypes were unassignable for roughly 80-96% of proliferating CD4+ or CD8+ clones. Apparently key alloresponse contributors, naive T cells also seemed more diverse than memory cells.

The method was immunoSEQ multiplex PCR; TCRdb's version includes in-frame clones alone and lacks a portion of them. The sample holds approximately 16,000 clones, 40% to 55% seen once. Points on this clone: Its antigen is not known.

As described, mixed lymphocyte reaction cells underwent coculture at 37°C for a duration of approximately 6 days. Stimulators were PBMCs that bore Violet Dye, mixed 1:1 with responder PBMCs labelled with CFSE. The TCR comes from a human donor in good health; the cells came from an allogeneic mixed lymphocyte reaction. Some clones in this sample may be carry-over from other donors' samples. The material sequenced was CFSE-low (dividing) CD4+ T cells sorted from an allogeneic mixed lymphocyte reaction.

CDR3 bases: TGTGCCAGCAGCTGGTTGACAGGGCCACAAACCCTAGCCAAAAACATTCAGTACTTC. Translated, it gives CASSWLTGPQTLAKNIQYF. J is TRBJ2-4 and V is TRBV11-2; 7 bases map to TRBD1. The CDR3 sequence is 19 residues long. The germline V gene has CDR1 SGHAT and CDR2 FQNNGV. V was clipped by 4 bases and J by 0 bases; unmatched bases: 15. The variable domain in full, with the rest retrieved from reference TRBV11-2 and TRBJ2-4, is EAGVAQSPRYKIIEKRQSVAFWCNPISGHATLYWYQQILGQGPKLLIQFQNNGVVDDSQLPKDRFSAERLKGVDSTLKIQPAKLEDSAVYLCASSWLTGPQTLAKNIQYFGAGTRLSVL.